Listed here is a single T cell receptor beta chain. The CDR3 runs to 12 residues. Per germline, CDR1 MNHNS and CDR2 SASEGT. V lost 5 bases and J 4 bases, leaving 8 bases between the germline ends. The data were taken from a study of PD-L1 blockade in urothelial cancer. Across the whole study: Patients had undergone 0 to 3 prior chemotherapy regimens. A median approximately 150,000 T cells were found in blood samples.

The protocol was immunoSEQ multiplex PCR, while the TCRdb copy is restricted to in-frame clones and leaves out a portion. The repertoire has tens of thousands of clones, around 83% of them found once; the top ten carry more than 25%. This rearrangement joins TRBV6-1 to TRBJ1-2; D remains unclear. The TCR sequence derives from a man aged 55-75 years with urothelial cancer. Sequenced here: PBMCs, sampled around atezolizumab (anti-PD-L1) treatment. CDR3 residues: CASSKRTYGYTF. The CDR3 DNA is TGTGCCAGCAGTAAGCGAACCTATGGCTACACCTTC.